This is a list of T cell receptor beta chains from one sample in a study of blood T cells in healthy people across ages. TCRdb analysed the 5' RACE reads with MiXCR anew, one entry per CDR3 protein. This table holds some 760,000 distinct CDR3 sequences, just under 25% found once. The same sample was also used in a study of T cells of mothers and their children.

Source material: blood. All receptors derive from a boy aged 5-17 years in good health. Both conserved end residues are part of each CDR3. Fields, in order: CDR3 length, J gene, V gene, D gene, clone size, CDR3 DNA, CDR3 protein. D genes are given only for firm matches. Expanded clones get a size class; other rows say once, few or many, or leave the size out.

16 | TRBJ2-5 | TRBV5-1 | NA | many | TGCGCCAGCAGCTTGGATGGCGGGCGGTTACAAGAGACCCAGTACTTC | CASSLDGGRLQETQYF
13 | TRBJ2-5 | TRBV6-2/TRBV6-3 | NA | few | TGTGCCAGCAGTCCCAGGGGTATGGAGACCCAGTACTTC | CASSPRGMETQYF
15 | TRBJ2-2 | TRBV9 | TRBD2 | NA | TGTGCCAGCAGCGTTGGATGGGGGGGCACCGGGGAGCTGTTTTTT | CASSVGWGGTGELFF
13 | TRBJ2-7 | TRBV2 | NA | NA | TGTGCCAGCAGTTCACAGGTCCAATACGAGCAGTACTTC | CASSSQVQYEQYF
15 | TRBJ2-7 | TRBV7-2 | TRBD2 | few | TGTGCCAGCAGCTTGTCTAGCGGGCCCTACTACGAGCAGTACTTC | CASSLSSGPYYEQYF
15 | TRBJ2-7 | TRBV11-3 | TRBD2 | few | TGTGCCAGCAGCCGACGGGGACTAGATCCTTACGAGCAGTACTTC | CASSRRGLDPYEQYF
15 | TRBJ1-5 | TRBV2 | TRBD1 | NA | TGTGCCAGCAGTCCTGGGACAGGCTCAGGACAGCCCCAGCATTTT | CASSPGTGSGQPQHF
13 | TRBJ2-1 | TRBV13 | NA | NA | TGTGCCAGCAGCTACGGACGGAACAATGAGCAGTTCTTC | CASSYGRNNEQFF
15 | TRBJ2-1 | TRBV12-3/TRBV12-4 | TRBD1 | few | TGTGCCAGCAGCGACGGGACAGGACGCGGAGACGAGCAGTTCTTC | CASSDGTGRGDEQFF
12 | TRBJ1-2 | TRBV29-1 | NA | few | TGCAGCGTAGATCGGTCCCGCAATGGCTACACCTTC | CSVDRSRNGYTF
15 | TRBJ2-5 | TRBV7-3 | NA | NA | TGTGCCAGCAGCTTAACGGCCGTACCCGCAGAGGCCCAGTACTTC | CASSLTAVPAEAQYF
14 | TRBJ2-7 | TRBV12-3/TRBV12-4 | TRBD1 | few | TGTGCCACCAGCACAGGACAGGGTTTCTACGAGCAGTACTTC | CATSTGQGFYEQYF
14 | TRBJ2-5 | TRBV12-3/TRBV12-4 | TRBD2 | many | TGTGCCAGCAGTCCACTAGCGGGAGAAGAGACCCAGTACTTC | CASSPLAGEETQYF
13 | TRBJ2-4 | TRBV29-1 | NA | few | TGCAGCGTTGTGGCCGGTAACAAAAACATTCAGTACTTC | CSVVAGNKNIQYF
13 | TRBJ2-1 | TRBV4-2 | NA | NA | TGTGCCAGCAGCCCTAAAGATACTTATGAGCAGTTCTTC | CASSPKDTYEQFF
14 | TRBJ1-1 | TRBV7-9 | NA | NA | TGTGCCAGCAGCTCGCGGACGTTGAACACTGAAGCTTTCTTT | CASSSRTLNTEAFF
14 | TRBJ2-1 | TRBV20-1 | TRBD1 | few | TGCAGTGCTAGCTGGGGACAGCTGTACAATGAGCAGTTCTTC | CSASWGQLYNEQFF
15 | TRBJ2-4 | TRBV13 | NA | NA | TGTGCCAGCAGCTACGGAAGAAGAGCCAAAAACATTCAGTACTTC | CASSYGRRAKNIQYF
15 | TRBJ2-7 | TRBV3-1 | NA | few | TGTGCCAGCAGCCAAGAGAAAGGACCCAACTACGAGCAGTACTTC | CASSQEKGPNYEQYF
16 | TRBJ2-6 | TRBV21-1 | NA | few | TGTCCCCCACGGGCAGCATCACTCTCTGGGGCCAACGTCCTGACTTTC | CPPRAASLSGANVLTF
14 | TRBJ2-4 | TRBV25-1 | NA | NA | TGTGCCAGCAGTCCAAGGGGGGATAAAAACATTCAGTACTTC | CASSPRGDKNIQYF
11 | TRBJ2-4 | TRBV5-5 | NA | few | TGTGCCAGCAGCACCGGAAACATTCAGTACTTC | CASSTGNIQYF
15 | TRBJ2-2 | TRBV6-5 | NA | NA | TGTGCCAGCAGTTATGTGGGACCTAACACCGGGGAGCTGTTTTTT | CASSYVGPNTGELFF
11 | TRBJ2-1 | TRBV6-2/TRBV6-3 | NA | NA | TGTGCCAGCAGTTACGAAGGAGAGCAGTTCTTC | CASSYEGEQFF
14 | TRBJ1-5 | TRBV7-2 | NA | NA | TGTGCCAGCAGCTTCGTGGCAGTAAATCAGCCCCAGCATTTT | CASSFVAVNQPQHF
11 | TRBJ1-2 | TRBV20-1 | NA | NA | TGCAGTGCTGGGGGGGGAGGGGGCTACACCTTC | CSAGGGGGYTF
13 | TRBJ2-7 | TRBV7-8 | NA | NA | TGTGCCAGCAGCTTAGACAGGGAGGCCGAGCAGTACTTC | CASSLDREAEQYF
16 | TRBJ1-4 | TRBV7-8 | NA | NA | TGTGCCAGCAGCTTTACAGGGAGTGCAACTAATGAAAAACTGTTTTTT | CASSFTGSATNEKLFF
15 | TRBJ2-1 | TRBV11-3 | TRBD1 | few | TGTGCCAGCAGCCCCGCCCTCAGGGGGCAGAATGAGCAGTTCTTC | CASSPALRGQNEQFF
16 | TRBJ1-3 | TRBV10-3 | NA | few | TGTGCCATCAGTGGTGACGAGTTTAACTCTGGAAACACCATATATTTT | CAISGDEFNSGNTIYF
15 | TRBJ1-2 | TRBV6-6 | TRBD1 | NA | TGTGCCAGCAGTTACGTAATAGGGGGCGGAGGGGGCTACACCTTC | CASSYVIGGGGGYTF